The present T cell receptor beta chain was sequenced within a study of blood T cell repertoires in COVID-19. Study information: Donors in the United States, Italy and Spain gave samples during acute or convalescent COVID-19. The analysed material was cDNA or gDNA that came from T cells, B-cell-depleted T cells, or PBMCs.

This clone appeared a few times. Germline V gene data show CDR1 as MDHEN and CDR2 as SYDVKM. This CDR3 region has 14 residues. Unmatched junction bases numbered 8, after V lost 9 bases and J lost 5 bases. Original analysis: Amplification with reference gene primers provided the estimates of nucleated cell counts. Clones were sequenced by immunoSEQ multiplex PCR, and TCRdb holds only the in-frame ones, with some missing. V and J calls and clone size are given by that table; D and trimming were obtained from the DNA. The table shows approximately 180,000 clones, with roughly 82% occurring only once. The sequencing sample was made of peripheral blood. This clonotype was sampled from a woman in her 70s with acute or convalescent COVID-19. The chain links TRBV28 to TRBJ2-2, with 8 bases identical to TRBD2. The CDR3 nucleotides read TGTGCCAGTTCCCGGGAGGGGTGGACCGGGGAGCTGTTTTTT. It is translated as CASSREGWTGELFF.